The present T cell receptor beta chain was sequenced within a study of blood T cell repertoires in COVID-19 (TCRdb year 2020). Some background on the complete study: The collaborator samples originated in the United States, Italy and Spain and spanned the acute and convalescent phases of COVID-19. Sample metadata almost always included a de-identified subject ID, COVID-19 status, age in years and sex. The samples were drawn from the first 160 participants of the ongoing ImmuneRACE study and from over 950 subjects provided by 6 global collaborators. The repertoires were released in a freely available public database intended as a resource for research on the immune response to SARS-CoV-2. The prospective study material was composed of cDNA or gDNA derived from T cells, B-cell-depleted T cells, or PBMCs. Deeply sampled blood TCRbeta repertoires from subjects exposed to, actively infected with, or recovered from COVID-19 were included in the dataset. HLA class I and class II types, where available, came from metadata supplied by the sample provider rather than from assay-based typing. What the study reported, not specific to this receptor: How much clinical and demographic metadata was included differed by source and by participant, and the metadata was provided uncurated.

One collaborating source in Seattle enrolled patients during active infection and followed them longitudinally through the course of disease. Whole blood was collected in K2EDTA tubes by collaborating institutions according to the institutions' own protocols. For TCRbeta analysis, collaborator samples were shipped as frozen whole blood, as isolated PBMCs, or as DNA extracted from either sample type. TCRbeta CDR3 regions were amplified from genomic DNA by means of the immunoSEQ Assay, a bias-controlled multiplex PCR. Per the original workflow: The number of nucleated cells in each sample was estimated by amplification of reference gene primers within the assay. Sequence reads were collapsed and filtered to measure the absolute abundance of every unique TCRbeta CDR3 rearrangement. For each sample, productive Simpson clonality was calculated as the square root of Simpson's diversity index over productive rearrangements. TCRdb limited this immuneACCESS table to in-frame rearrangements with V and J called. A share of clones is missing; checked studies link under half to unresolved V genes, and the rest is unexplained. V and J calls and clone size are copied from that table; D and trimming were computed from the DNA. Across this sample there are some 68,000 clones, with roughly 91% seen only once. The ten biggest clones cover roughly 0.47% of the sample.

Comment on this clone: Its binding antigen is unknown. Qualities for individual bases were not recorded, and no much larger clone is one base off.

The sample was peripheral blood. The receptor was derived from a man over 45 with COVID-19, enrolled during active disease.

The nucleotide sequence reads as follows: TGTGCCAGCAGCCTAGTGGGGACAGGGGGCTACGAGCAGTACTTC. Its product reads: CASSLVGTGGYEQYF. The sequence joins TRBV7-2 to TRBJ2-7; the central 11 bases match TRBD1. V loses 5 bases at its end and J loses 3 bases; junction bases beyond the gene matches: 6. Sequences SGHTA (CDR1) and FQGNSA (CDR2) are obtained from the germline V gene. The CDR3 contains 15 residues, cysteine and phenylalanine counted. The read is trimmed to its CDR3 DNA, 45 bases read in frame from base 1.